This entry lists 30 T cell receptor beta chains sequenced from one sample in a study of T-cell reconstitution after alpha-beta-depleted transplantation in children. Preparation of the TCRbeta library used unique molecular identifiers. TCRdb independently ran MiXCR on the PCR reads; one entry per CDR3 protein. The sample records around 100,000 distinct CDR3 sequences, around 10% being singletons. The sample here was PBMCs, taken before TCRalphabeta/CD19-depleted stem cell transplant. All receptors come from a boy aged 2 to 10 with acute lymphoblastic leukemia, due to receive a stem cell transplant.

The V gene is TRBV20-1, the J gene TRBJ1-3; no firm D call. In germline, CDR1 is DFQATT, CDR2 SNEGSKA (reference sequence). V dropped 6 bases and J dropped 4 bases, with 7 bases sitting between them. CDR3 size: 11 residues. CDR3 in amino acids: CSASRGNTIYF. The CDR3 DNA reads TGCAGTGCCTCTCGGGGAAACACCATATATTTT.

This clonotype was observed a handful of times. This chain joins TRBV7-9 and TRBJ1-1; TRBD1 aligns across 7 bases. CDR1 and CDR2 from the germline V gene are SEHNR and FQNEAQ (reference sequence). Unmatched junction bases numbered 9, after V lost 2 bases and J lost 3 bases. The CDR3 length is 16 residues. DNA for the CDR3: TGTGCCAGCAGCTTAAGGTTCAGAGGGGGCGACACTGAAGCTTTCTTT. Residues: CASSLRFRGGDTEAFF.

At least ten counts were recorded for this clonotype. The chain couples TRBV20-1 to TRBJ1-5, with 11 bases lining up with TRBD1. Germline assignment: CDR1 DFQATT and CDR2 SNEGSKA (reference sequence). With V trimmed by 3 bases and J by 1 base, 11 bases remained unmatched. CDR3 size: 18 residues. CDR3 in DNA: TGCAGTGCTAGGGAATTTACCGGGACAGGGGGGAGCAATCAGCCCCAGCATTTT. It specifies CSAREFTGTGGSNQPQHF.

This clonotype has at least ten counts. The chain couples TRBV7-2 to TRBJ1-6, with D uncertain. This CDR3 is 13 amino acids long. CDR1 is SGHTA, CDR2 FQGNSA, per germline. V dropped 4 bases and J dropped 16 bases, with 17 bases sitting between them. The CDR3 loop reads CASSSNLEQDLHF. CDR3 DNA: TGTGCCAGCAGCTCCAACCTAGAGCAGGATCTCCACTTT.

This clonotype was picked up many times. This chain joins TRBV20-1 and TRBJ2-7; 7 bases agree with TRBD2. The CDR3 extends over 18 amino acids. Looked up from germline, CDR1 is DFQATT and CDR2 is SNEGSKA (reference sequence). Unmatched junction bases numbered 16, after V lost 0 bases and J lost 2 bases. The CDR3 reads CSARDGGSSSGHPYEQYF. The CDR3 coding sequence is TGCAGTGCTAGAGATGGGGGATCGAGTAGCGGGCACCCCTACGAGCAGTACTTC.

This clonotype was picked up many times. The V call is TRBV12-3 or TRBV12-4, the J call TRBJ1-3; 7 bases fit TRBD1. CDR3 length: 15 amino acids. The J segment lost 4 bases and the V segment lost 5 bases, leaving 8 bases of the junction unmatched. The CDR3 coding sequence is TGTGCCAGCAGTCAGCGACAGGGTCGGGGAAACACCATATATTTT. Protein sequence: CASSQRQGRGNTIYF.

The chain carries TRBV9 and TRBJ2-1; 9 bases align to TRBD1. Germline-derived CDR1 and CDR2 are SGDLS and YYNGEE. J was trimmed by 1 base and V by 0 bases; bases with no gene match: 5. This CDR3 is 17 amino acids long. Here the CDR3 DNA reads TGTGCCAGCAGCGTAGGTACGGGGACAGGGTCCTACAATGAGCAGTTCTTC. Its protein product is CASSVGTGTGSYNEQFF.

This chain joins TRBV20-1 and TRBJ2-2; D remains ambiguous. V gave up 6 bases and J gave up 4 bases, with 6 bases separating them. Germline CDR1 DFQATT, CDR2 SNEGSKA (reference sequence). The CDR3 loop spans 11 amino acids. CDR3 DNA sequence: TGCAGTGCGGGGTTCACCGGGGAGCTGTTTTTT. It yields the protein CSAGFTGELFF.

This clonotype occurred a few times. The V gene is TRBV7-8, the J gene TRBJ2-1, with D possibly matching TRBD1 (5 bases). V shed 2 bases and J shed 4 bases, with 18 bases lying between them. CDR3 length equals 17 residues. The germline gives CDR1 SGHVS, CDR2 FQNEAQ. The CDR3 region has the DNA TGTGCCAGCAGCTTATCAGGGTACTACACCTCATACAATGAGCAGTTCTTC. Its protein product is CASSLSGYYTSYNEQFF.

The chain employs TRBV3-1 and TRBJ1-4, with unresolved D. V was clipped by 6 bases and J by 0 bases, with 8 bases between them. Germline V gene sequence: CDR1 LGHDT, CDR2 YNNKEL (reference sequence). CDR3 length: 14 amino acids. CDR3 nucleotide sequence: TGTGCCAGCAGTTCAACCCCAACTAATGAAAAACTGTTTTTT. Translating it yields CASSSTPTNEKLFF.

The CDR3 region has the DNA TGCAGTGCTCCCCGCCCCCTCTCCAGTAATGAGCAGTTCTTC. It yields the protein CSAPRPLSSNEQFF. The chain couples TRBV20-1 to TRBJ2-1; D remains unclear. The CDR3 runs 14 residues. V lost 5 bases and J lost 7, with 18 bases in between. Looked up from germline, CDR1 is DFQATT and CDR2 is SNEGSKA (reference sequence).

The chain combines TRBV28 with TRBJ2-1, with 7 bases lining up with TRBD1. Germline V gives CDR1 MDHEN, CDR2 SYDVKM. The CDR3 contains 13 residues. V was pared by 5 bases and J by 6 bases, with 4 bases of the junction left unmatched. The CDR3: CASSDRDGNEQFF. The CDR3 DNA reads as TGTGCCAGCAGTGACAGGGATGGCAATGAGCAGTTCTTC.

The chain recombines TRBV29-1 with TRBJ1-2; 7 bases align to TRBD1. The CDR3 is 11 residues long. Germline V gene sequence: CDR1 SQVTM, CDR2 ANQGSEA. Unmatched junction bases numbered 4, after V lost 6 bases and J lost 6 bases. CDR3 residues: CSVEDRNGYTF. The CDR3 DNA sequence: TGCAGCGTGGAGGACAGGAATGGCTACACCTTC. Filled out from reference TRBV29-1 and TRBJ1-2, the complete variable domain reads SAVISQKPSRDICQRGTSLTIQCQVDSQVTMMFWYRQQPGQSLTLIATANQGSEATYESGFVIDKFPISRPNLTFSTLTVSNMSPEDSSIYLCSVEDRNGYTFGSGTRLTVV.

The rearrangement joins TRBV20-1 to TRBJ1-2; no firm D call. From germline, CDR1 is DFQATT and CDR2 SNEGSKA (reference sequence). The CDR3 covers 11 residues. V lost 6 bases and J lost 2, with 7 bases in between. The CDR3 reads CSATYNYGYTF. DNA of the CDR3: TGCAGTGCCACCTACAACTATGGCTACACCTTC.

This clonotype was observed a few times. The chain uses TRBV2 and TRBJ2-1; no definite D call. V was shortened by 2 bases and J by 10 bases, with 15 bases between the two germline ends. This CDR3 has 14 amino acids. Per the germline V gene, CDR1 is SNHLY and CDR2 is FYNNEI. CDR3 amino acids: CASSEKLNTIEQFF. Here the CDR3 DNA reads TGTGCCAGCAGTGAAAAACTAAACACCATCGAGCAGTTCTTC. The full variable domain, completed using reference TRBV2 and TRBJ2-1, is EPEVTQTPSHQVTQMGQEVILRCVPISNHLYFYWYRQILGQKVEFLVSFYNNEISEKSEIFDDQFSVERPDGSNFTLKIRSTKLEDSAMYFCASSEKLNTIEQFFGPGTRLTVL.

In DNA form, the CDR3 reads TGCAGCGTTGGGAGGGTCGGAGGGGAGCTGTTTTTT. Translation gives CSVGRVGGELFF. This chain uses TRBV29-1 with TRBJ2-2; possibly TRBD2 for D (6 bases). This CDR3 contains 12 residues. Trimming left V 4 bases short and J 8 bases short, with 11 bases between. Germline V gene sequence: CDR1 SQVTM, CDR2 ANQGSEA.

The V and J genes are TRBV14 and TRBJ2-5, with no clear D. The length of the CDR3 is 13 residues. The germline V and J ends were trimmed by 4 bases and 4 bases, with 10 bases remaining between them. Germline CDR1 reads SGHDN; CDR2 reads FVKESK. In DNA form, the CDR3 reads TGTGCCAGCAGCCCATTTTGGGGAGAGACCCAGTACTTC. Its translation is CASSPFWGETQYF.

This clonotype was counted a few times. The chain uses TRBV20-1 and TRBJ2-3; D ambiguous. In germline, CDR1 is DFQATT, CDR2 SNEGSKA (reference sequence). Trimming took off 1 base at V and 6 bases at J, with 14 bases between the two ends. This CDR3 is 14 amino acids long. The CDR3 reads CSARGSHTPDTQYF. The CDR3 DNA sequence: TGCAGTGCTAGAGGATCCCATACCCCCGATACGCAGTATTTT.

In its sample, this clonotype was seen many times. The rearrangement uses TRBV20-1 and TRBJ1-6, with a weak D call TRBD1 (6 bases). Germline values: CDR1 DFQATT, CDR2 SNEGSKA (reference sequence). The CDR3 runs to 14 residues. V was cut by 3 bases and J by 7 bases, with 13 bases left in between. The DNA for the CDR3 is TGCAGTGCTAGCGCACAGGGACGGAATTCACCCCTCCACTTT. This gives the protein CSASAQGRNSPLHF.

Many counts were recorded for this clonotype. The chain recombines TRBV12-3 or TRBV12-4 with TRBJ2-5, with 9 bases fitting TRBD1. Germline trimming cut 4 bases from V and 5 bases from J; bases unmatched to any gene: 5. The CDR3 has 14 amino acids. In DNA, the CDR3 is TGTGCCAGCAGTTGGACCGGGACAGGGGAGACCCAGTACTTC. Encoded protein: CASSWTGTGETQYF.

This clonotype was detected many times. V is TRBV5-5 and J is TRBJ2-7, with 9 bases lining up with TRBD1. From germline, CDR1 is SGHKS and CDR2 YYEKEE (reference sequence). V shed 3 bases and J 2 bases; nucleotides not matched to a gene: 3. This CDR3 is built from 14 residues. The CDR3 DNA reads TGTGCCAGCAGCTGGGGACAGGGAGCCTACGAGCAGTACTTC. It specifies CASSWGQGAYEQYF.

The CDR3 region has the DNA TGTGCCAGCAGCTTAGGCTTCCCCCGTAGAGCGGGAGGTACCTACGAGCAGTACTTC. Encoded protein: CASSLGFPRRAGGTYEQYF. The gene calls are TRBV11-1 and TRBJ2-7, with 9 bases that match TRBD2. The V gene's germline CDR1 is SGHAT and CDR2 FQDESV (reference sequence). V was clipped by 1 base and J by 2 bases; unmatched bases: 15. This CDR3 contains 19 residues.

The rearrangement uses TRBV28 and TRBJ2-3; the match to TRBD2 covers 7 bases. CDR1 and CDR2 from the germline V gene are MDHEN and SYDVKM. This CDR3 comprises 14 residues. J lost 2 bases, V lost 5 bases, and 4 bases had no gene match. This CDR3 reads CASSVTSVTDTQYF. As DNA, the CDR3 is TGTGCCAGCAGTGTAACTAGCGTCACAGATACGCAGTATTTT.

This clonotype was recorded at least ten times. V is TRBV5-5 and J is TRBJ2-1; D ambiguous. The length of the CDR3 is 13 residues. CDR1 is SGHKS, CDR2 YYEKEE, per germline (reference sequence). V lost 0 bases and J lost 6, with 7 bases in between. CDR3 DNA sequence: TGTGCCAGCAGCTTGGGAGCTTCCAATGAGCAGTTCTTC. Translation: CASSLGASNEQFF.

This clonotype has only a few counts. The gene calls are TRBV2 and TRBJ2-2; TRBD1 or TRBD2 may be the D gene (6 bases each). The CDR3 is 14 amino acids. The ends were cut back, 6 bases at V and 4 bases at J, with 12 bases in the middle. The germline V gene has CDR1 SNHLY and CDR2 FYNNEI. The CDR3 DNA follows: TGTGCCAGCAGGGGGGGCTATAGCACCGGGGAGCTGTTTTTT. Protein sequence: CASRGGYSTGELFF.

There are many counts of this clonotype. The chain links TRBV12-3 or TRBV12-4 to TRBJ2-1; TRBD2 matches 11 bases. J lost 4 bases, V lost 3 bases, and 2 bases had no gene match. The CDR3 extends over 15 amino acids. The CDR3 region is CASSFGTSGYNEQFF. Here the CDR3 DNA reads TGTGCCAGCAGTTTCGGGACTAGCGGATACAATGAGCAGTTCTTC.

This clonotype was observed at least ten times. The J gene is TRBJ1-2, the V gene TRBV12-3 or TRBV12-4; 9 nucleotides align to TRBD1. V trimming: 4 bases; J trimming: 4 bases; junction bases outside the gene matches: 7. The CDR3 consists of 15 residues. Here the CDR3 DNA reads TGTGCCAGCAGTTCGCCGGGACAGGGTGCCTATGGCTACACCTTC. Its translation: CASSSPGQGAYGYTF.

This clonotype has a handful of counts. The chain is built from TRBV20-1 and TRBJ2-1; a possible D gene is TRBD2 (6 bases). Germline CDR1 and CDR2: DFQATT and SNEGSKA (reference sequence). This CDR3 is built from 13 residues. The CDR3 loop reads CSVASVERDEQFF. For the CDR3, the DNA is TGCAGCGTGGCCAGCGTAGAGCGGGATGAGCAGTTCTTC.

This clonotype came up a few times. The chain links TRBV3-1 to TRBJ2-1; 11 nucleotides match TRBD2. CDR3 length: 16 residues. V trimming: 5 bases; J trimming: 2 bases; junction bases outside the gene matches: 5. Germline V gene sequence: CDR1 LGHDT, CDR2 YNNKEL (reference sequence). The CDR3 region is CASSAGTSGAYNEQFF. The CDR3 coding sequence is TGTGCCAGCAGCGCCGGGACTAGCGGAGCCTACAATGAGCAGTTCTTC.

This clonotype was observed many times. This chain uses TRBV12-3 or TRBV12-4 with TRBJ2-2; a possible D gene is TRBD1 (6 bases). The CDR3 has 15 amino acids. V was cut by 7 bases and J by 1 base, with 13 bases left in between. The CDR3 nucleotides are TGTGCCAGCAATACCTGGGGACAGAACACCGGGGAGCTGTTTTTT. Protein: CASNTWGQNTGELFF.